These T cell receptor beta chains were read from a single sample in a study of vaccination and CD4 T cells after COVID-19. These receptors have no identified antigens. Via MiXCR, TCRdb re-called the PCR reads, giving one row per CDR3 protein. The sample carries more than 15,000 distinct CDR3 sequences, under 45% recorded once. The material was CD4+ T cells from blood, cultured in vitro, obtained before SARS-CoV-2 vaccination. The receptor source for this set is a human donor who had recovered from COVID-19. CDR3s include the opening cysteine and the closing phenylalanine or tryptophan. A D gene is named only where the DNA matches it firmly. Expanded clones are given a class, and other clones once, few, many or no size at all.

d_call: .
j_call: TRBJ1-2
v_call: TRBV19
clone_size: few
cdr3_aa: CASRPGGGFYGYTF
cdr3_nt: TGTGCCAGCCGCCCCGGTGGGGGATTCTATGGCTACACCTTC

d_call: .
j_call: TRBJ1-5
v_call: TRBV20-1
clone_size: few
cdr3_aa: CSASAGDQPQHF
cdr3_nt: TGCAGTGCTAGCGCAGGGGATCAGCCCCAGCATTTT

d_call: .
j_call: TRBJ2-1
v_call: TRBV11-2
clone_size: .
cdr3_aa: CASRGIVGEQFF
cdr3_nt: TGTGCCAGCAGGGGGATAGTCGGTGAGCAGTTCTTC

d_call: TRBD1
j_call: TRBJ2-3
v_call: TRBV20-1
clone_size: .
cdr3_aa: CSAAGRTGVDTQYF
cdr3_nt: TGCAGTGCCGCGGGGAGGACAGGGGTAGATACGCAGTATTTT

d_call: .
j_call: TRBJ1-1
v_call: TRBV6-1
clone_size: .
cdr3_aa: CASRNTEASF
cdr3_nt: TGTGCCAGCAGGAACACTGAAGCTTCCTTT

d_call: TRBD2
j_call: TRBJ2-1
v_call: TRBV7-2
clone_size: .
cdr3_aa: CASSPRPPTSGGSEQFF
cdr3_nt: TGTGCCAGCAGCCCTCGACCGCCCACTAGCGGGGGGTCTGAGCAGTTCTTC

d_call: TRBD1
j_call: TRBJ1-6
v_call: TRBV9
clone_size: .
cdr3_aa: CASSAGSGTGANSPLHF
cdr3_nt: TGTGCCAGCAGCGCGGGTAGCGGGACAGGGGCTAATTCACCCCTCCACTTT

d_call: TRBD1
j_call: TRBJ2-7
v_call: TRBV10-2
clone_size: few
cdr3_aa: CASSESTGIYEQYF
cdr3_nt: TGCGCCAGCAGTGAGTCGACAGGGATCTACGAGCAGTACTTC

d_call: .
j_call: TRBJ1-5
v_call: TRBV4-3
clone_size: few
cdr3_aa: CASSQDIVGVGQPQHF
cdr3_nt: TGCGCCAGCAGCCAAGATATTGTCGGGGTTGGTCAGCCCCAGCATTTT

d_call: TRBD1
j_call: TRBJ2-4
v_call: TRBV6-1
clone_size: .
cdr3_aa: CASSLDRVKNIQYF
cdr3_nt: TGTGCCAGCAGCTTGGACAGGGTCAAAAACATTCAGTACTTC

d_call: .
j_call: TRBJ1-2
v_call: TRBV20-1
clone_size: few
cdr3_aa: CSARDPRAVGYTF
cdr3_nt: TGCAGTGCTAGAGATCCCAGGGCGGTAGGCTACACCTTC

d_call: TRBD1
j_call: TRBJ2-2
v_call: TRBV15
clone_size: .
cdr3_aa: CATQTGANTGELFF
cdr3_nt: TGTGCCACCCAGACAGGGGCGAACACCGGGGAGCTGTTTTTT

d_call: .
j_call: TRBJ2-1
v_call: TRBV27
clone_size: few
cdr3_aa: CASSSFVDEQFF
cdr3_nt: TGTGCCAGCAGTTCCTTTGTGGATGAGCAGTTCTTC

d_call: .
j_call: TRBJ2-3
v_call: TRBV6-5
clone_size: .
cdr3_aa: CASSYDLTDTQYF
cdr3_nt: TGTGCCAGCAGTTATGACTTAACAGATACGCAGTATTTT

d_call: TRBD2
j_call: TRBJ2-7
v_call: TRBV20-1
clone_size: .
cdr3_aa: CSARTSSGTYEQYF
cdr3_nt: TGCAGTGCTAGAACCTCTAGCGGAACCTACGAGCAGTACTTC

d_call: .
j_call: TRBJ1-6
v_call: TRBV20-1
clone_size: .
cdr3_aa: CSANQGRNSPLHF
cdr3_nt: TGCAGTGCTAATCAGGGGCGGAATTCACCCCTCCACTTT

d_call: .
j_call: TRBJ1-1
v_call: TRBV7-3
clone_size: few
cdr3_aa: CASSPQLNTEAFF
cdr3_nt: TGTGCCAGCAGCCCTCAGTTGAACACTGAAGCTTTCTTT

d_call: .
j_call: TRBJ1-2
v_call: TRBV7-2
clone_size: .
cdr3_aa: CASSLVVEGGGYTF
cdr3_nt: TGTGCCAGCAGCTTAGTGGTTGAGGGGGGCGGCTACACCTTC

d_call: .
j_call: TRBJ2-5
v_call: TRBV2
clone_size: .
cdr3_aa: CASRRLGGETQYF
cdr3_nt: TGTGCCAGCAGGCGACTAGGGGGAGAGACCCAGTACTTC

d_call: .
j_call: TRBJ2-5
v_call: TRBV18
clone_size: .
cdr3_aa: CASSQDSPGETQYF
cdr3_nt: TGTGCCAGCTCACAGGACAGCCCCGGAGAGACCCAGTACTTC

d_call: .
j_call: TRBJ1-5
v_call: TRBV19
clone_size: .
cdr3_aa: CASKGGDQPQHF
cdr3_nt: TGTGCCAGTAAGGGGGGTGATCAGCCCCAGCATTTT

d_call: .
j_call: TRBJ1-6
v_call: TRBV29-1
clone_size: .
cdr3_aa: CSVAVSGDSPLHF
cdr3_nt: TGCAGCGTTGCGGTATCAGGGGATTCACCCCTCCACTTT

d_call: .
j_call: TRBJ1-1
v_call: TRBV20-1
clone_size: .
cdr3_aa: CSASAQIMNTEAFF
cdr3_nt: TGCAGTGCTAGCGCACAGATAATGAACACTGAAGCTTTCTTT

d_call: .
j_call: TRBJ1-1
v_call: TRBV12-3/TRBV12-4
clone_size: .
cdr3_aa: CASTLTGNTEAFF
cdr3_nt: TGTGCCAGCACCTTGACAGGGAACACTGAAGCTTTCTTT

d_call: TRBD1
j_call: TRBJ1-5
v_call: TRBV19
clone_size: few
cdr3_aa: CASQGTGVNQPQHF
cdr3_nt: TGTGCCAGTCAAGGGACAGGGGTAAATCAGCCCCAGCATTTT